This T cell receptor beta chain was recorded in a study of beta chain features in type 1 diabetes. The study's findings and limits: For cells with high TCR expression, cDNA sequencing could yield over-representation. Diminished insertions and augmented deletions at VDJ junctions characterized type 1 diabetes patients. Within the patient group, naive, central memory and Treg TCRB repertoires appeared more similar to each other than within healthy donors. All four CD4+ subsets of Type 1 diabetes patients contained TCRB CDR3s that were moderately but significantly shorter.

Of note for this clone: The target antigen is unknown.

Every bit of the isolated RNA underwent reverse transcription, so sequencing read expressed TCRB transcripts. The data were produced by immunoSEQ multiplex PCR, yet TCRdb's version contains in-frame clones alone and is incomplete. The data hold roughly 240,000 clones, with around 68% observed a single time. V lost 2 bases and J 0 bases, leaving 11 bases between the germline ends. CDR1 and CDR2 (germline): SGHTA, FQGNSA. This CDR3 comprises 16 residues. The receptor was isolated from a man aged 25-45 years in good health. The chain joins TRBV7-2 to TRBJ2-1; tentatively, D is TRBD1 or TRBD2 (5 bases each). The sequenced sample was naive CD4+ T cells from blood. DNA for the CDR3: TGTGCCAGCAGCTTAACCGGGACGAGCTCCTACAATGAGCAGTTCTTC. Translated, it gives CASSLTGTSSYNEQFF.